Below are 21 T cell receptor beta chains sequenced from a single sample in a study of cytotoxic CD8 clonotypes in ibrutinib-treated CLL. The protocol was immunoSEQ multiplex PCR, while the TCRdb copy is restricted to in-frame clones and leaves out a portion. The table has some 200,000 clones, roughly three quarters seen once. The sequenced sample was PBMCs, obtained after 12 months of ibrutinib treatment. Receptor source: a human donor with chronic lymphocytic leukemia.

The gene calls are TRBV6-5 and TRBJ2-7, with 7 bases fitting TRBD1. The CDR3 runs to 15 residues. Germline V lookup: CDR1 MNHEY, CDR2 SVGAGI. The J segment lost 2 bases and the V segment lost 0 bases, leaving 4 bases of the junction unmatched. The CDR3 DNA reads as TGTGCCAGCAGTTACTCAGGTCAGGGGGCCTACGAGCAGTACTTC. Amino acids: CASSYSGQGAYEQYF.

This chain joins TRBV6-5 and TRBJ2-7; D gene uncertain. V was clipped by 2 bases and J by 0 bases, with 14 bases between them. CDR1 and CDR2 from the germline V gene are MNHEY and SVGAGI. The CDR3 extends over 16 amino acids. In DNA form, the CDR3 reads TGTGCCAGCAGTTACGGTATAGGCGAAGCCTCCTACGAGCAGTACTTC. Translated, it gives CASSYGIGEASYEQYF.

This rearrangement joins TRBV1 to TRBJ2-5; the DNA was not compared with TRBD2, the D call given in the table. TRBV1 is described as a pseudogene. This CDR3 region has 19 residues. The CDR3 region has the DNA TGCACCAGCAGCCAAGATAGAACGATAGGACTAGCGGGAGGAGAGACCCAGTACTTC. The encoded protein is CTSSQDRTIGLAGGETQYF.

As regards this clone: At one end, the junction sequence differs from germline, possibly due to a read error. This sequence joins TRBV7-2 and TRBJ2-7, with 9 bases aligning to TRBD1. CDR1 and CDR2 (germline): SGHTA, FQGNSA. The CDR3 contains 14 residues. Here the CDR3 reads CASSRDRVSHEQYF. Written as DNA, the CDR3 is TGTGCCAGCAGCAGGGACAGGGTCTCCCACGAGCAGTACTTC.

In this sample, this clone turned up a few times. J is TRBJ1-2 and V is TRBV6-5; D gene uncertain. In germline, CDR1 is MNHEY, CDR2 SVGAGI. CDR3 length: 14 residues. Trimming pared 2 bases from V and 1 base from J, leaving 8 bases between. The CDR3 loop reads CASSYAPVNYGYTF. Written as DNA, the CDR3 is TGTGCCAGCAGTTACGCGCCAGTTAACTATGGCTACACCTTC.

The rearrangement links TRBV30 to TRBJ1-3; D is unclear. The length of the CDR3 is 12 residues. The V and J ends lost 0 bases and 4 bases respectively, with 4 bases between them. Germline V gene data show CDR1 as GTSNPN and CDR2 as SVGIG (reference sequence). CDR3 amino acids: CAWSVAGNTIYF. The CDR3 bases are TGTGCCTGGAGTGTAGCGGGAAACACCATATATTTT.

Concerning this clone itself: The same CDR3 can be traced to other DNA sequences in this sample. The rearrangement uses TRBV2 and TRBJ2-7; D is ambiguous. The V and J ends lost 5 bases and 1 base respectively, with 6 bases between them. CDR1 and CDR2 from the germline V gene are SNHLY and FYNNEI. The CDR3 has 12 amino acids. CDR3 amino acids: CASSKDSYEQYF. The CDR3 nucleotides read TGTGCCAGCAGTAAGGATTCCTACGAGCAGTACTTC.

The chain is built from TRBV7-9 and TRBJ1-1, with a weak D call TRBD1 (5 bases). V lost 4 bases to trimming and J lost 0 bases, with 18 bases between them. The germline V gene has CDR1 SEHNR and CDR2 FQNEAQ (reference sequence). The CDR3 loop spans 17 amino acids. CDR3 sequence reads: CASSWAQGWRLNTEAFF. CDR3 bases: TGTGCCAGCAGCTGGGCGCAGGGATGGAGGCTGAACACTGAAGCTTTCTTT. Looking up the rest from reference TRBV7-9 and TRBJ1-1 gives the full variable domain: DTGVSQNPRHKITKRGQNVTFRCDPISEHNRLYWYRQTLGQGPEFLTYFQNEAQLEKSRLLSDRFSAERPKGSFSTLEIQRTEQGDSAMYLCASSWAQGWRLNTEAFFGQGTRLTVV.

This clone was recorded a few times. V usage is TRBV2 and J usage is TRBJ1-2; D may be TRBD1 (5 bases). The germline V gene encodes CDR1 SNHLY and CDR2 FYNNEI. The V end was cut by 8 bases, the J end by 6 bases, with 16 bases between. The CDR3 is 13 amino acids. The CDR3 is CASCRDGSDGYTF. CDR3 DNA sequence: TGTGCCAGCTGTCGGGACGGATCAGATGGCTACACCTTC.

Concerning this clone: Sequence at one end of the junction differs from germline and may be a read error. The V call is TRBV4-1, the J call TRBJ2-3; D perhaps matches TRBD1 (7 bases). The germline gives CDR1 MGHRA, CDR2 YSYEKL. The CDR3 is made up of 15 amino acids. In nucleotides, the CDR3 is TGCGCCAGCAGCGAAGAGGGGGCGATGGGGGGTACGCAGTATTTT. It encodes CASSEEGAMGGTQYF.

The chain employs TRBV6-6 and TRBJ1-1; the D gene is possibly TRBD1 (6 bases). The CDR3 sequence is 14 residues long. The germline V gene encodes CDR1 MNHNY and CDR2 SVGAGI (reference sequence). V was cut by 4 bases and J by 4 bases, with 13 bases left in between. The CDR3 region has the DNA TGTGCCAGCAGTTCACAGGGTCGGGTCACTGAAGCTTTCTTT. Translation: CASSSQGRVTEAFF.

This chain uses TRBV5-5 with TRBJ1-5; D is undetermined. Trimming shortened V by 2 bases and J by 0 bases, and 9 bases separated the two germline ends. In germline, CDR1 is SGHKS, CDR2 YYEKEE (reference sequence). The CDR3 has 15 residues. The CDR3 region is CASSLATVSNQPQHF. CDR3 nucleotide sequence: TGTGCCAGCAGCTTAGCGACGGTTAGCAATCAGCCCCAGCATTTT.

The chain uses TRBV10-3 and TRBJ1-1; TRBD1 matches 7 bases. Germline V gene data show CDR1 as ENHRY and CDR2 as SYGVKD. The CDR3 loop spans 16 amino acids. J gave up 2 bases and V 7 bases, and 13 bases lay outside the gene matches. The CDR3 DNA sequence: TGTGCCATCACCCCGGTGGCAGGGGGGGCAAACACTGAAGCTTTCTTT. Translation gives CAITPVAGGANTEAFF.

V gene TRBV28 combines with J gene TRBJ2-1, with unresolved D. Germline V CDR1 and CDR2: MDHEN, SYDVKM. The V end was cut by 6 bases, the J end by 1 base, with 13 bases between. This CDR3 spans 15 amino acids. The DNA for the CDR3 is TGTGCCAGCAGCACCCCACCCAATTCCTACAATGAGCAGTTCTTC. Translated: CASSTPPNSYNEQFF. The full variable domain, in which reference TRBV28 and TRBJ2-1 provide the parts outside the CDR3, is DVKVTQSSRYLVKRTGEKVFLECVQDMDHENMFWYRQDPGLGLRLIYFSYDVKMKEKGDIPEGYSVSREKKERFSLILESASTNQTSMYLCASSTPPNSYNEQFFGPGTRLTVL.

This chain joins TRBV7-8 and TRBJ2-7; perhaps TRBD1 as D (5 bases). This CDR3 has 13 residues. CDR1 and CDR2 (germline): SGHVS, FQNEAQ. Trimming stripped 1 base from V and 4 bases from J, with 8 bases between. DNA for the CDR3: TGTGCCAGCAGCTTAGTGCCAGGGTACGAGCAGTACTTC. It encodes CASSLVPGYEQYF.

The chain links TRBV7-9 to TRBJ1-2; D gene ambiguous. The CDR3 sequence is 14 residues long. Trimming left V 2 bases short and J 3 bases short, with 10 bases between. Germline CDR1 reads SEHNR; CDR2 reads FQNEAQ (reference sequence). For the CDR3, the DNA is TGTGCCAGCAGCTTACGCTGGGAGGACTATGGCTACACCTTC. Translated: CASSLRWEDYGYTF.

Here the CDR3 DNA reads TGCGCCAGCAGCTTTCGCAGTTGGGACAGCTCCTACGAGCAGTACTTC. It is translated as CASSFRSWDSSYEQYF. The chain recombines TRBV5-1 with TRBJ2-7, with 7 bases lining up with TRBD1. This CDR3 contains 16 residues. The germline gives CDR1 SGHRS, CDR2 YFSETQ. J was trimmed by 0 bases and V by 2 bases; bases with no gene match: 8.

The chain is built from TRBV6-5 and TRBJ1-2, with TRBD1 as a possible D gene (6 bases). The CDR3 runs 14 residues. CDR1 MNHEY and CDR2 SVGAGI come from the germline V gene. Trimming took 5 bases from V and 3 from J, leaving 13 bases between them. CDR3 protein: CASSALGAYYGYTF. The CDR3, as DNA: TGTGCCAGCAGTGCACTGGGGGCATACTATGGCTACACCTTC.

This chain links TRBV29-1 with TRBJ1-3, with no clear D. Per germline, CDR1 SQVTM and CDR2 ANQGSEA. Trimming pared 2 bases from V and 0 bases from J, leaving 8 bases between. The CDR3 covers 14 residues. The CDR3 here is CSVESGSSGNTIYF. Here the CDR3 DNA reads TGCAGCGTTGAATCCGGATCCTCTGGAAACACCATATATTTT.

The genes are TRBV4-3 and TRBJ1-2; 10 nucleotides align to TRBD1. Germline-derived CDR1 and CDR2 are LGHNA and YSLEER. V lost 0 bases, J lost 4 bases, and 5 bases stayed unmatched. The CDR3 is 16 amino acids. The CDR3 bases are TGCGCCAGCAGCCAAGAGGGACAGGGGTTAGTCTATGGCTACACCTTC. The encoded protein is CASSQEGQGLVYGYTF.

V usage is TRBV18 and J usage is TRBJ2-7, with D uncertain. The V and J ends lost 2 bases and 2 bases respectively, with 4 bases between them. Germline values: CDR1 KGHSH, CDR2 LQKENI. This CDR3 comprises 12 residues. CDR3 in amino acids: CASSPGPYEQYF. CDR3 sequence (DNA): TGTGCCAGCTCACCAGGTCCCTACGAGCAGTACTTC.